This T cell receptor beta chain was found in a study of blood T cell repertoires in COVID-19. Study summary: The samples span acute and convalescent COVID-19 from the United States, Italy and Spain.

CDR3 length: 15 residues. Between the trimmed V and J ends, which lost 4 bases and 6 bases, there was a span of 15 bases. Germline values: CDR1 SGHNT, CDR2 YENEEA. The authors' processing: Nucleated cell number was recorded as an estimate derived from reference gene primer amplification. Profiled with immunoSEQ multiplex PCR; TCRdb holds only in-frame clones, not every one. That table supplies the V and J calls and clone size; D and trimming were determined from the DNA. The sample lists approximately 150,000 clones; 80% to 90% were seen once. The sequence was collected from a woman in her sixties with active COVID-19. The sequencing sample was made of peripheral blood. The rearrangement links TRBV11-3 to TRBJ2-2; D gene unclear. In nucleotides, the CDR3 is TGTGCCAGCAGCTCTACGCGGCTAAGGTCCGGGGAGCTGTTTTTT. Translation gives CASSSTRLRSGELFF.